This entry lists 28 T cell receptor beta chains sequenced from one sample in a study of T cell responses to AZD1222 COVID-19 vaccine. The table came from immunoSEQ multiplex PCR; TCRdb's copy has only in-frame clones and leaves some out. The sample yields about 83,000 clones, 80% to 90% seen once. Specimen: peripheral blood, collected on day 0 of AZD1222 vaccination. The receptors stem from an adult in good health.

J is TRBJ2-1 and V is TRBV11-2, with 8 bases lining up with TRBD1. Germline trimming cut 2 bases from V and 5 bases from J; bases unmatched to any gene: 2. There are 14 residues in the CDR3. Germline CDR1 SGHAT, CDR2 FQNNGV. The CDR3 sequence is CASSLTGGNNEQFF. The CDR3 DNA is TGTGCCAGCAGCTTAACAGGGGGGAACAATGAGCAGTTCTTC. The whole variable domain, remainder taken from reference TRBV11-2 and TRBJ2-1, is EAGVAQSPRYKIIEKRQSVAFWCNPISGHATLYWYQQILGQGPKLLIQFQNNGVVDDSQLPKDRFSAERLKGVDSTLKIQPAKLEDSAVYLCASSLTGGNNEQFFGPGTRLTVL.

The chain links TRBV7-2 to TRBJ1-2; weak D call: TRBD1 (6 bases). Germline V gives CDR1 SGHTA, CDR2 FQGNSA. Trimming took 2 bases from V and 4 from J, leaving 14 bases between them. There are 15 residues in the CDR3. The DNA of the CDR3 is TGTGCCAGCAGCTTACCCTTGACAGGAACCTATGGCTACACCTTC. Protein: CASSLPLTGTYGYTF.

This rearrangement joins TRBV28 to TRBJ1-6; no firm D call. The ends were cut back, 10 bases at V and 0 bases at J, with 7 bases in the middle. The CDR3 is 13 amino acids. Germline CDR1 is MDHEN and CDR2 is SYDVKM. The CDR3 here is CATSGSYNSPLHF. The CDR3 coding sequence is TGTGCCACCTCGGGCTCCTATAATTCACCCCTCCACTTT.

This chain joins TRBV21-1 and TRBJ1-6; the D call TRBD1 from the table was never checked on the DNA. TRBV21-1 is a pseudogene. This CDR3 region has 14 residues. Written as DNA, the CDR3 is TGTGCCAGCAGCAAAAAGGGGGTCGATTCACCCCTCCACTTT. Residues: CASSKKGVDSPLHF.

The rearrangement links TRBV3-1 (or the pseudogene TRBV3-2) to TRBJ2-3; TRBD1 or TRBD2 may be the D gene (6 bases each). With 0 bases removed from V and 0 bases from J, the gap between germline ends came to 16 bases. Germline CDR1 reads LGHDT; CDR2 reads YNNKEL (reference sequence). This CDR3 has 18 residues. Written as DNA, the CDR3 is TGTGCCAGCAGCCAAGATGGTCACGGGGGCCTTAGCACAGATACGCAGTATTTT. It encodes CASSQDGHGGLSTDTQYF.

This clone was observed a single time. The chain is built from TRBV19 and TRBJ2-1; tentative D call: TRBD2 (5 bases). CDR3 length equals 14 residues. Germline lookup yields CDR1 LNHDA and CDR2 SQIVND (reference sequence). Trimming removed 6 bases at V and 9 bases at J, with 18 bases between. In DNA, the CDR3 is TGTGCCAGTAGGGGCCCGGGAAAATTCGGTGAGCAGTTCTTC. This encodes CASRGPGKFGEQFF. Looking up the rest from reference TRBV19 and TRBJ2-1 gives the full variable domain: DGGITQSPKYLFRKEGQNVTLSCEQNLNHDAMYWYRQDPGQGLRLIYYSQIVNDFQKGDIAEGYSVSREKKESFPLTVTSAQKNPTAFYLCASRGPGKFGEQFFGPGTRLTVL.

V and J are TRBV5-1 and TRBJ2-1; D is possibly TRBD1 (5 bases). The CDR3 covers 17 residues. Between the trimmed V and J ends, which lost 4 bases and 2 bases, there was a span of 19 bases. Per germline, CDR1 SGHRS and CDR2 YFSETQ. CDR3 loop: CASSLWGIGEAYNEQFF. The CDR3 bases are TGCGCCAGCAGCCTGTGGGGCATAGGAGAAGCCTACAATGAGCAGTTCTTC.

This clone is a singleton in its sample. The DNA of the CDR3 is TGTGCCAGCAGCTTAGCAGCGGGACAGGTGGGGGAGACCCAGTACTTC. Translating it yields CASSLAAGQVGETQYF. This chain links TRBV11-2 with TRBJ2-5; D perhaps matches TRBD1 (8 bases). CDR3 length equals 16 residues. Per germline, CDR1 SGHAT and CDR2 FQNNGV. The ends were cut back, 1 base at V and 5 bases at J, with 17 bases in the middle.

The chain combines TRBV12-3 or TRBV12-4 with TRBJ1-1, with D perhaps matching TRBD1 (5 bases). The V end lost 7 bases, the J end lost 2 bases, and 11 bases lay between the germline ends. The CDR3 length is 13 residues. The CDR3 region has the DNA TGTGCCAGCAATAAGGGGCTAAACACTGAAGCTTTCTTT. This encodes CASNKGLNTEAFF.

The genes are TRBV5-4 and TRBJ2-3; 7 nucleotides align to TRBD1. CDR1 is SGHNT and CDR2 is YYREEE in the germline V gene (reference sequence). With V trimmed by 0 bases and J by 7 bases, 5 bases remained unmatched. The CDR3 loop spans 14 amino acids. Here the CDR3 DNA reads TGTGCCAGCAGCTTGGACCGGGACAGCTATACGCAGTATTTT. Protein: CASSLDRDSYTQYF.

This chain links TRBV27 with TRBJ2-7; D is unclear. The CDR3 sequence is 11 residues long. Germline lookup yields CDR1 MNHEY and CDR2 SMNVEV (reference sequence). V gave up 5 bases and J gave up 3 bases, with 5 bases separating them. The CDR3 is CASSLYYEQYF. The CDR3 DNA follows: TGTGCCAGCAGTCTTTACTACGAGCAGTACTTC.

This sequence joins TRBV11-3 and TRBJ2-7; no clear D gene. Germline lookup yields CDR1 SGHNT and CDR2 YENEEA. V gave up 1 base and J gave up 4 bases, with 8 bases separating them. This CDR3 has 13 amino acids. DNA of the CDR3: TGTGCCAGCAGCTTAGTCCTGGGATACGAGCAGTACTTC. Its protein is CASSLVLGYEQYF.

The chain has TRBV9 and TRBJ2-4, with TRBD2 matching 8 bases. This CDR3 comprises 16 residues. Germline-derived CDR1 and CDR2 are SGDLS and YYNGEE. The junction had 9 bases not matched to a gene; V was cut back by 4 bases and J by 3 bases. The CDR3 nucleotides read TGTGCCAGCAGCCCCAGCGGGAGTTTCGGCAAAAACATTCAGTACTTC. Its translation: CASSPSGSFGKNIQYF.

CDR3 nucleotides: TGTGCCAGCAGCTTAGTTGGTAGCGGGAGGGTCCGCGGAGAGACCCAGTACTTC. Protein product: CASSLVGSGRVRGETQYF. The chain uses TRBV13 and TRBJ2-5, with 11 bases matching TRBD2. From germline, CDR1 is PRHDT and CDR2 FYEKMQ (reference sequence). The CDR3 length is 18 residues. The trim removed 1 base at V and 4 bases at J, leaving 11 bases unmatched.

Points on this clone: The same CDR3 can be traced to other DNA sequences in this sample. CDR3 region: CASSPGGLEQYF. Written as DNA, the CDR3 is TGTGCCAGCAGCCCTGGAGGGCTCGAGCAGTACTTC. This chain connects TRBV9 to TRBJ2-7; D is perhaps TRBD2 (6 bases). V lost 4 bases and J lost 6, with 11 bases in between. Germline CDR1 reads SGDLS; CDR2 reads YYNGEE. The CDR3 has 12 amino acids. The complete variable domain, with remaining parts taken from reference TRBV9 and TRBJ2-7, reads DSGVTQTPKHLITATGQRVTLRCSPRSGDLSVYWYQQSLDQGLQFLIQYYNGEERAKGNILERFSAQQFPDLHSELNLSSLELGDSALYFCASSPGGLEQYFGPGTRLTVT.

This chain links TRBV7-9 with TRBJ2-5, with D maybe TRBD2 (6 bases). V dropped 4 bases and J dropped 6 bases, with 21 bases sitting between them. This CDR3 is 16 amino acids long. CDR1 is SEHNR and CDR2 is FQNEAQ in the germline V gene (reference sequence). The CDR3 loop reads CASSSPQEGLGKTQYF. CDR3 DNA sequence: TGTGCCAGCAGCTCACCACAGGAGGGCCTTGGGAAGACCCAGTACTTC.

This chain connects TRBV30 to TRBJ1-6; 9 bases agree with TRBD1. Germline values: CDR1 GTSNPN, CDR2 SVGIG (reference sequence). The V gene end was trimmed by 1 base and the J gene end by 7 bases; junction bases not matched to a gene: 2. The CDR3 is 14 residues long. The CDR3 region has the DNA TGTGCCTGGAGTGGACAGGGGGAGAATTCACCCCTCCACTTT. It encodes CAWSGQGENSPLHF.

The chain couples TRBV30 to TRBJ2-1; TRBD2 matches 9 bases. With V trimmed by 1 base and J by 3 bases, 1 base remained unmatched. From germline, CDR1 is GTSNPN and CDR2 SVGIG (reference sequence). The length of the CDR3 is 14 residues. The CDR3 DNA sequence: TGTGCCTGGAGTGATAGCGGGAGCTACAATGAGCAGTTCTTC. Its protein product is CAWSDSGSYNEQFF.

This clone was observed a single time. The genes are TRBV28 and TRBJ2-5; TRBD1 agrees at 8 bases. V was clipped by 3 bases and J by 6 bases; unmatched bases: 6. The CDR3 extends over 14 amino acids. CDR1 and CDR2 from the germline V gene are MDHEN and SYDVKM. As DNA, the CDR3 is TGTGCCAGCAGTTTTCACGACAGGGGCCAGACCCAGTACTTC. Its protein is CASSFHDRGQTQYF.

V gene TRBV18 combines with J gene TRBJ2-2; 10 nucleotides line up with TRBD1. Germline loops: CDR1 KGHSH, CDR2 LQKENI. J lost 5 bases, V lost 9 bases, and 3 bases had no gene match. This CDR3 region has 13 residues. Here the CDR3 DNA reads TGTGCCAGTTCGGGACAGGGGACCGGGGAGCTGTTTTTT. Its protein is CASSGQGTGELFF. The whole variable domain, filled in from reference TRBV18 and TRBJ2-2, reads NAGVMQNPRHLVRRRGQEARLRCSPMKGHSHVYWYRQLPEEGLKFMVYLQKENIIDESGMPKERFSAEFPKEGPSILRIQQVVRGDSAAYFCASSGQGTGELFFGEGSRLTVL.

The rearrangement uses TRBV7-2 and TRBJ1-2; D possibly corresponds to TRBD1 (6 bases). Germline CDR1 SGHTA, CDR2 FQGNSA. V was trimmed by 5 bases and J by 7 bases, leaving 17 bases between them. The CDR3 consists of 14 residues. The CDR3 bases are TGTGCCAGCAGCCTTCAACAGGGCGGGTCTGGCTACACCTTC. Its translation is CASSLQQGGSGYTF.

The chain uses TRBV28 and TRBJ1-2, with TRBD1 identical over 7 bases. This CDR3 spans 12 amino acids. Germline V gene data show CDR1 as MDHEN and CDR2 as SYDVKM. With V trimmed by 6 bases and J by 3 bases, 1 base remained unmatched. The CDR3 loop reads CASRDRDYGYTF. As DNA, the CDR3 is TGTGCCAGCAGAGACAGGGACTATGGCTACACCTTC.

The V call is TRBV28, the J call TRBJ2-5; perhaps TRBD1 as D (5 bases). Germline V gene data show CDR1 as MDHEN and CDR2 as SYDVKM. CDR3 length: 13 amino acids. V lost 2 bases, J lost 3 bases, and 7 bases lay in between. The CDR3 region is CASSLVREETQYF. For the CDR3, the DNA is TGTGCCAGCAGTTTAGTCAGGGAAGAGACCCAGTACTTC.

The chain employs TRBV6-5 and TRBJ2-7; TRBD1 matches at 7 bases. This CDR3 has 15 amino acids. The trim removed 7 bases at V and 3 bases at J, leaving 12 bases unmatched. From germline, CDR1 is MNHEY and CDR2 SVGAGI. In DNA, the CDR3 is TGTGCCAGCACGATTAACAGGGGAAGCCGCTACGAGCAGTACTTC. Translated: CASTINRGSRYEQYF.

This clone was recorded only once. The chain joins TRBV5-4 to TRBJ2-1; 8 bases match TRBD1. This CDR3 has 13 residues. The junction had 13 bases not matched to a gene; V was cut back by 5 bases and J by 15 bases. Germline loops: CDR1 SGHNT, CDR2 YYREEE (reference sequence). DNA for the CDR3: TGTGCCAGCAGTCCCGCTGACAGGGGTGATTCGTTCTTC. This codes for CASSPADRGDSFF.

V usage is TRBV18 and J usage is TRBJ2-1, with a tentative D call TRBD2 (6 bases). Germline loops: CDR1 KGHSH, CDR2 LQKENI. CDR3 size: 19 residues. Trimming cost V 1 base and J 1 base, with 20 bases left between them. The CDR3 spells CASSPQRSPGTQSYNEQFF. The CDR3 bases are TGTGCCAGCTCACCACAGCGAAGCCCCGGGACTCAATCCTACAATGAGCAGTTCTTC.

The CDR3 spells CASSVENGANVLTF. As DNA, the CDR3 is TGTGCCAGCAGCGTAGAAAATGGGGCCAACGTCCTGACTTTC. The J gene is TRBJ2-6, the V gene TRBV9, with D uncertain. From germline, CDR1 is SGDLS and CDR2 YYNGEE. V gave up 0 bases and J gave up 3 bases, with 4 bases separating them. This CDR3 spans 14 amino acids.

The table lists this clone with a count of one. J is TRBJ2-1 and V is TRBV7-6, with TRBD1 matching over 9 bases. This CDR3 has 15 amino acids. Germline-derived CDR1 and CDR2 are SGHVS and FNYEAQ. The J segment lost 6 bases and the V segment lost 1 base, leaving 4 bases of the junction unmatched. Here the CDR3 reads CASSLEGQGFNEQFF. The CDR3 region has the DNA TGTGCCAGCAGCTTAGAGGGACAGGGCTTCAATGAGCAGTTCTTC. Complete variable domain (other parts from reference TRBV7-6 and TRBJ2-1): GAGVSQSPRYKVTKRGQDVALRCDPISGHVSLYWYRQALGQGPEFLTYFNYEAQQDKSGLPNDRFSAERPEGSISTLTIQRTEQRDSAMYRCASSLEGQGFNEQFFGPGTRLTVL.